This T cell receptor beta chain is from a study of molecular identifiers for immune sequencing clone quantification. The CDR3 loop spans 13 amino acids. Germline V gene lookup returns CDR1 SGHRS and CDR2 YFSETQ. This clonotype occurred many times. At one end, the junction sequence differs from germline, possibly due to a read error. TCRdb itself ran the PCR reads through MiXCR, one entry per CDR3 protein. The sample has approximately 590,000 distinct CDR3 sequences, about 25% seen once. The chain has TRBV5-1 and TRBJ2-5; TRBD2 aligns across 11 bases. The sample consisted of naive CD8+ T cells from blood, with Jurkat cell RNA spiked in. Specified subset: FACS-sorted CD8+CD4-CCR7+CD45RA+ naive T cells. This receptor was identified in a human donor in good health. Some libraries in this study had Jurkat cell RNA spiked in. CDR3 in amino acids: CASSGTSGETQYF. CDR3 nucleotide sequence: TGTGCCAGCAGCGGGACTAGCGGAGAGACCCAGTACTTC.